This TCR beta chain came from a study of OX40 agonist ivuxolimab in advanced cancers. Across the study: People who had prior anti-PD-1, anti-PD-L1 or anti-CTLA-4 therapy could take part, and 40% had some.

The method was immunoSEQ multiplex PCR; TCRdb's version includes in-frame clones alone and lacks a portion of them. The table records over 100,000 clones, 80% to 95% of them present only once. Germline values: CDR1 LNHNV, CDR2 YYDKDF (reference sequence). Trimming stripped 1 base from V and 0 bases from J, with 7 bases between. The CDR3 contains 16 residues. The clonotype comes from an adult with an advanced solid tumor such as melanoma, head and neck, liver or kidney cancer. The starting material was CD4+ or CD8+ T cells sorted from blood, obtained in a trial of the OX40 agonist ivuxolimab. This chain connects TRBV15 to TRBJ1-6; D uncertain. CDR3 coding DNA: TGTGCCACCAGCAGAGGACTGACCTCCTATAATTCACCCCTCCACTTT. This gives the protein CATSRGLTSYNSPLHF.